This TCR beta chain stems from a study of response to subunit inactivated influenza vaccine. This clonotype has a count of ten or more. With 4 bases removed from V and 7 bases from J, the gap between germline ends came to 14 bases. This CDR3 spans 14 amino acids. Germline-derived CDR1 and CDR2 are SGHRS and YFSETQ. TCRdb itself ran the RT-PCR reads through MiXCR, one entry per CDR3 protein. The sample yields about 700,000 distinct CDR3 sequences, 15% to 17% seen once. This sequence joins TRBV5-1 and TRBJ2-2; D is ambiguous. The sample was PBMCs from blood, taken roughly 12 days after vaccination. This clonotype was sampled from a man in his fifties who received an inactivated influenza vaccine. This chain's CDR3 is CASSPVGVVGELFF. Here the CDR3 DNA reads TGCGCCAGCAGCCCGGTTGGGGTTGTCGGGGAGCTGTTTTTT.